The text below deals with one T cell receptor (beta chain). CDR1 is KGHSH and CDR2 is LQKENI in the germline V gene. V dropped 2 bases and J dropped 3; count of bases not matched to a gene: 8. This CDR3 is 16 amino acids long. The data belong to a study of blood T cell repertoires in COVID-19. Study-wide background: Samples taken during acute and convalescent COVID-19 were collected in the United States, Italy and Spain.

In the source study's methods: Amplification from reference gene primers served as the basis for estimated nucleated cell counts. Produced via immunoSEQ multiplex PCR; TCRdb's table is partial and in-frame only. Clonal size and the V and J genes are those of that table, whereas D and trimming came from the DNA. The sample records about 130,000 clones, about four fifths being singletons. The rearrangement links TRBV18 to TRBJ2-3, with 7 nucleotides matching TRBD1. Sequencing used peripheral blood. The sequence was collected from a man older than 75 with acute or convalescent COVID-19. In DNA form, the CDR3 reads TGTGCCAGCTCACCAACAGGGGTTTTTCAAACAGATACGCAGTATTTT. Translating gives CASSPTGVFQTDTQYF.